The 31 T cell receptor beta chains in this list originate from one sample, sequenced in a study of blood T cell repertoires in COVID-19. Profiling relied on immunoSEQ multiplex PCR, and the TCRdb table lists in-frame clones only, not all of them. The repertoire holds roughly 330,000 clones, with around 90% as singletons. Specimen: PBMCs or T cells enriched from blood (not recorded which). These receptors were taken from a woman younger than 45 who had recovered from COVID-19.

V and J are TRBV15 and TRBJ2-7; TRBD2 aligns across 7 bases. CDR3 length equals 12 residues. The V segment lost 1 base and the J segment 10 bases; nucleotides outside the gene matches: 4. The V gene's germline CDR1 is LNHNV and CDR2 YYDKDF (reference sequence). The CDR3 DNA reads TGTGCCACCAGCAGAGGGCGGGGGTCCCAGTACTTC. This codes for CATSRGRGSQYF. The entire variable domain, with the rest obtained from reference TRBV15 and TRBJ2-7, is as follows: DAMVIQNPRYQVTQFGKPVTLSCSQTLNHNVMYWYQQKSSQAPKLLFHYYDKDFNNEADTPDNFQSRRPNTSFCFLDIRSPGLGDTAMYLCATSRGRGSQYFGPGTRLTVT.

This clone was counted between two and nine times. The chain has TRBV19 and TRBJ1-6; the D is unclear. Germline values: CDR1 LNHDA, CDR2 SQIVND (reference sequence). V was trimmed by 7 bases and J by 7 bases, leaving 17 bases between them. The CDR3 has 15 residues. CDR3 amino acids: CASTHREGLNSPLHF. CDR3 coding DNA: TGTGCCAGTACTCACCGGGAGGGTCTAAATTCACCCCTCCACTTT.

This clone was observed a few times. The CDR3 bases are TGTGCCACAGGAACAGACTATAATTCACCCCTCCACTTT. This codes for CATGTDYNSPLHF. This sequence joins TRBV19 and TRBJ1-6; no reliable D call. The ends were cut back, 10 bases at V and 3 bases at J, with 10 bases in the middle. CDR1 and CDR2 from the germline V gene are LNHDA and SQIVND (reference sequence). The CDR3 loop spans 13 amino acids.

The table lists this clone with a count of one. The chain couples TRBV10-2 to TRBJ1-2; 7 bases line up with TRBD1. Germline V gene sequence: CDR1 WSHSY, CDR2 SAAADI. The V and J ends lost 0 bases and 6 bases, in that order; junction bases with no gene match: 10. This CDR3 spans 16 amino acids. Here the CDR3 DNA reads TGCGCCAGCAGTGAGTCGGTCCCAGGGGGAACTGATGGCTACACCTTC. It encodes CASSESVPGGTDGYTF.

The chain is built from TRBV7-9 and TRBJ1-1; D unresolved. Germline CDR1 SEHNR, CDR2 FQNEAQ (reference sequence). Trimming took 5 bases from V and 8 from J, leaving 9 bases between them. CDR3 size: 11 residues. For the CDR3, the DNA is TGTGCCAGCAGCCGATCCAGGGAAGCTTTCTTT. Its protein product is CASSRSREAFF.

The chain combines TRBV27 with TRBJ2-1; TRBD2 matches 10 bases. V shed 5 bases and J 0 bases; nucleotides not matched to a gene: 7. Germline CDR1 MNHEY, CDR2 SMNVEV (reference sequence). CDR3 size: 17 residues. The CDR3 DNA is TGTGCCAGCAGTCCCCGGACTAGCGGTGCCTCCTACAATGAGCAGTTCTTC. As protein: CASSPRTSGASYNEQFF.

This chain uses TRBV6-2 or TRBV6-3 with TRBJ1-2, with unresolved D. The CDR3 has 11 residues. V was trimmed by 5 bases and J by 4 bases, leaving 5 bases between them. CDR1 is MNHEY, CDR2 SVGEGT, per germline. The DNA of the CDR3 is TGTGCCAGCAGTACCGGCTATGGCTACACCTTC. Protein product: CASSTGYGYTF.

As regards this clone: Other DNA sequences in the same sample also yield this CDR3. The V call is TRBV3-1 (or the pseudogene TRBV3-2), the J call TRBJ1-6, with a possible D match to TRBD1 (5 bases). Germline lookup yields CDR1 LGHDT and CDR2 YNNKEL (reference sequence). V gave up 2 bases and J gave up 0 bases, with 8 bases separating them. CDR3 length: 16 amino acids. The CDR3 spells CASSQRGGSYNSPLHF. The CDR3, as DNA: TGTGCCAGCAGCCAACGGGGGGGCTCCTATAATTCACCCCTCCACTTT.

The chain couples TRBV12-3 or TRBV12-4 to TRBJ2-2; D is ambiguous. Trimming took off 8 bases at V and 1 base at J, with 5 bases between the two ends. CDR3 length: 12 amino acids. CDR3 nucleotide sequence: TGTGCCAGCTATTTGAACACCGGGGAGCTGTTTTTT. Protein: CASYLNTGELFF.

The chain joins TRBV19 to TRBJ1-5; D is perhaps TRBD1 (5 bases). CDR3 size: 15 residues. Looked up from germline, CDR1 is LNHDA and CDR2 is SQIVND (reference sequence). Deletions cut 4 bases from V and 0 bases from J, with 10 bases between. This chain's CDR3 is CASSRGHNSNQPQHF. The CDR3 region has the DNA TGTGCCAGTAGTAGAGGACACAATAGCAATCAGCCCCAGCATTTT.

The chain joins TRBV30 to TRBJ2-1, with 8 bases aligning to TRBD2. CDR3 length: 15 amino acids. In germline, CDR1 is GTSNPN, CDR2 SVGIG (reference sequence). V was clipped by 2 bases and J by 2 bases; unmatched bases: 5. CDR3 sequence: CAWSNGGVTYNEQFF. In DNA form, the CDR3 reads TGTGCCTGGAGTAACGGGGGGGTAACCTACAATGAGCAGTTCTTC. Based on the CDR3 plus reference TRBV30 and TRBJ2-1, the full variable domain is SQTIHQWPATLVQPVGSPLSLECTVEGTSNPNLYWYRQAAGRGLQLLFYSVGIGQISSEVPQNLSASRPQDRQFILSSKKLLLSDSGFYLCAWSNGGVTYNEQFFGPGTRLTVL.

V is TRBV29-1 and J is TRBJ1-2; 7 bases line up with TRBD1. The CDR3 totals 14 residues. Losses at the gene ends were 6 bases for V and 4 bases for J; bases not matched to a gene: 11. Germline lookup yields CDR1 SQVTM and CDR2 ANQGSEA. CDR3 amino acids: CSVLGQVNGYGYTF. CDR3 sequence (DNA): TGCAGCGTACTCGGACAGGTTAACGGCTATGGCTACACCTTC. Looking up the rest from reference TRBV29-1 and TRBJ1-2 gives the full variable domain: SAVISQKPSRDICQRGTSLTIQCQVDSQVTMMFWYRQQPGQSLTLIATANQGSEATYESGFVIDKFPISRPNLTFSTLTVSNMSPEDSSIYLCSVLGQVNGYGYTFGSGTRLTVV.

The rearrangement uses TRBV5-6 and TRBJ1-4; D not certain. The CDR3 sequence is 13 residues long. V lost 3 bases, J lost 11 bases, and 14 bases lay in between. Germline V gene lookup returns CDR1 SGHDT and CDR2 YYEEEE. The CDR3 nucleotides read TGTGCCAGCAGCTCCACACTAACGGGGAAACTGTTTTTT. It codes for CASSSTLTGKLFF.

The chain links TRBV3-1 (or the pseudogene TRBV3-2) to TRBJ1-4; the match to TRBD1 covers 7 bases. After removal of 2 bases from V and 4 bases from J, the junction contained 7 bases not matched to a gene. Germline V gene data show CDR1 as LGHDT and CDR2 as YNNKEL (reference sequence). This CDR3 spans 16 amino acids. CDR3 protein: CASSQSGGTVNEKLFF. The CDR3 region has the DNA TGTGCCAGCAGCCAATCAGGGGGGACAGTTAATGAAAAACTGTTTTTT.

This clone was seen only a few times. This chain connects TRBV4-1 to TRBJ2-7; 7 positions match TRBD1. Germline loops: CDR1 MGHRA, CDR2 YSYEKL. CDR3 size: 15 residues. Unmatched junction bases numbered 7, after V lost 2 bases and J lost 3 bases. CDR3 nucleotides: TGCGCCAGCAGCCAAAGGCAACGGGACAGCTACGAGCAGTACTTC. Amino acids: CASSQRQRDSYEQYF.

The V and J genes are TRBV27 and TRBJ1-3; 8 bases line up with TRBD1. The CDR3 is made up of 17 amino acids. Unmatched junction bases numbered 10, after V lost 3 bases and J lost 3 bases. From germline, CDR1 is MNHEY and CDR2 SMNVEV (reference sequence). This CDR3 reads CASSFSGQGGYGNTIYF. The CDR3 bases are TGTGCCAGCAGTTTTTCCGGACAGGGAGGCTATGGAAACACCATATATTTT.

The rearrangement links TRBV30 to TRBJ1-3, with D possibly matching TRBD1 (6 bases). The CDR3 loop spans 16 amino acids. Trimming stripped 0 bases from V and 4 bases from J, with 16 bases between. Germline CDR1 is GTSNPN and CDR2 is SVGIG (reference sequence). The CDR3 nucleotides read TGTGCCTGGAGTGTAAGGATCACAGGGTCCGGAAACACCATATATTTT. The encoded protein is CAWSVRITGSGNTIYF.

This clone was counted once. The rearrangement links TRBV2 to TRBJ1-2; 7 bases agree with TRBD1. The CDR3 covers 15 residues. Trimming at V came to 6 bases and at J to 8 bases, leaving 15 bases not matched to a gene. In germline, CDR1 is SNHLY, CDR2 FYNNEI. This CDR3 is CASRIRGQDPGGYTF. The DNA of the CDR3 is TGTGCCAGCAGGATCCGCGGACAGGACCCTGGAGGCTACACCTTC.

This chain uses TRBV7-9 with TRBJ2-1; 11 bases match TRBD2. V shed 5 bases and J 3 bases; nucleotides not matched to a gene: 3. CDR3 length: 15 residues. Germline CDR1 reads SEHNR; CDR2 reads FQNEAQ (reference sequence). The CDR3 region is CASSPTSGGYNEQFF. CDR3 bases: TGTGCCAGCAGCCCCACTAGCGGGGGCTACAATGAGCAGTTCTTC.

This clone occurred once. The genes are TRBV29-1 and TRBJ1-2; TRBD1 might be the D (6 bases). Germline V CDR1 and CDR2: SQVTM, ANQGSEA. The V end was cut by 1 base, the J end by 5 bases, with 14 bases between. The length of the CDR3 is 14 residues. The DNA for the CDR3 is TGCAGCGTTGAAGGTCAACTGGGGGCATATGGCTACACCTTC. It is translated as CSVEGQLGAYGYTF.

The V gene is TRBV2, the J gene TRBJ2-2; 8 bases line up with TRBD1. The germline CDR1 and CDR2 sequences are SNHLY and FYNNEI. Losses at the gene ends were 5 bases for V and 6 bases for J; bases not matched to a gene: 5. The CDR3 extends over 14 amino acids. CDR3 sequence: CASSRGQVPGELFF. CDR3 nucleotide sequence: TGTGCCAGCAGTAGGGGACAGGTCCCCGGGGAGCTGTTTTTT.

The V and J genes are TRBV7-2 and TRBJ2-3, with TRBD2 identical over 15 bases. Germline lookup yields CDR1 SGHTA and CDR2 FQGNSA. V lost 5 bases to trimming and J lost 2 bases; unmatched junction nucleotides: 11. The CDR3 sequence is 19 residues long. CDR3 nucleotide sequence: TGTGCCAGCAGCCGCTGGGTGGGACTAGCGGGGGGAATCACAGATACGCAGTATTTT. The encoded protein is CASSRWVGLAGGITDTQYF.

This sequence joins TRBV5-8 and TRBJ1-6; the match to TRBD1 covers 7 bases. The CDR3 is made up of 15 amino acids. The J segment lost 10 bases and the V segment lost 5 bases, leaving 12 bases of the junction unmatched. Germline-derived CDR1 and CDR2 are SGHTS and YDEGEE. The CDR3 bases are TGTGCCAGCAGTTCCTCCGGGACAGCGAACTCACCCCTCCACTTT. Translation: CASSSSGTANSPLHF.

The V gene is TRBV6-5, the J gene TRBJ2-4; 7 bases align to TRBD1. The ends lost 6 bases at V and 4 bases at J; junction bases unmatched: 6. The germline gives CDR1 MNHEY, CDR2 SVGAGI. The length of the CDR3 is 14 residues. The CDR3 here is CASRDDRAKNIQYF. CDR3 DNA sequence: TGTGCCAGCAGAGACGACAGGGCTAAAAACATTCAGTACTTC.

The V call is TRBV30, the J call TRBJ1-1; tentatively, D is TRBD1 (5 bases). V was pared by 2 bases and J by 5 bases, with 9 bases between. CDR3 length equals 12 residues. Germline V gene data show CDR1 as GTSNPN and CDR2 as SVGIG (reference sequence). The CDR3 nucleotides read TGTGCCTGGAGTAGGGGCCAAACTGAAGCTTTCTTT. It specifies CAWSRGQTEAFF.

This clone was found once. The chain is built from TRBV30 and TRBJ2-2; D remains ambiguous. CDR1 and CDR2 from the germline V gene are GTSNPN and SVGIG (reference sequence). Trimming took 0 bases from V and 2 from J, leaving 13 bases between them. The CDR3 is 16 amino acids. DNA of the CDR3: TGTGCCTGGAGTGTACACGTCCGAATAAACACCGGGGAGCTGTTTTTT. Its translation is CAWSVHVRINTGELFF.

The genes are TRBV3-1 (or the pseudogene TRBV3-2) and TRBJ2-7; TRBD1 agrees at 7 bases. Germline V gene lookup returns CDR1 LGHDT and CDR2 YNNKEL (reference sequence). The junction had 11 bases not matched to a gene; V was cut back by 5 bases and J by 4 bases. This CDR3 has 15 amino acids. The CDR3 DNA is TGTGCCAGCAGCGCTCAGGGGGACAGCCAATACGAGCAGTACTTC. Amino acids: CASSAQGDSQYEQYF.

The CDR3 DNA reads as TGTGCCAGCAGGACCGGGACTAGCGTGCCAGATACGCAGTATTTT. Its translation: CASRTGTSVPDTQYF. This chain connects TRBV6-6 to TRBJ2-3, with 10 bases fitting TRBD2. The CDR3 runs 15 residues. Germline V gene lookup returns CDR1 MNHNY and CDR2 SVGAGI (reference sequence). J was trimmed by 4 bases and V by 6 bases; bases with no gene match: 7.

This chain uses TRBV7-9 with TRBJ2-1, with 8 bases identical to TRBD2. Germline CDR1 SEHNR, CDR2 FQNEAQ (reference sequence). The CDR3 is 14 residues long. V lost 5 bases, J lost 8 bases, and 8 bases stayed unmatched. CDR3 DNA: TGTGCCAGCAGCGCTATCCGGGGGGGCGATGAGCAGTTCTTC. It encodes CASSAIRGGDEQFF. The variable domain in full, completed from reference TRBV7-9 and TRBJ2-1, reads DTGVSQNPRHKITKRGQNVTFRCDPISEHNRLYWYRQTLGQGPEFLTYFQNEAQLEKSRLLSDRFSAERPKGSFSTLEIQRTEQGDSAMYLCASSAIRGGDEQFFGPGTRLTVL.

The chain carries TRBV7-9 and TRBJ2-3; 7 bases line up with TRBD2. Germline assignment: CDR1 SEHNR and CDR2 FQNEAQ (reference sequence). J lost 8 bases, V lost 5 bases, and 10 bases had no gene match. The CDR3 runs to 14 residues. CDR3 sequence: CASSPSSGWGTQYF. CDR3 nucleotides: TGTGCCAGCAGCCCCTCTAGCGGCTGGGGTACGCAGTATTTT. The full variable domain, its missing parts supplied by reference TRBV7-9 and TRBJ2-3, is DTGVSQNPRHKITKRGQNVTFRCDPISEHNRLYWYRQTLGQGPEFLTYFQNEAQLEKSRLLSDRFSAERPKGSFSTLEIQRTEQGDSAMYLCASSPSSGWGTQYFGPGTRLTVL.

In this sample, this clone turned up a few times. In DNA, the CDR3 is TGTGCCAGCAGCTCGCAGACTAGCGGGGGGGCCGTATACAATGAGCAGTTCTTC. Amino acid sequence: CASSSQTSGGAVYNEQFF. The chain links TRBV7-2 to TRBJ2-1, with TRBD2 identical over 14 bases. The CDR3 sequence is 18 residues long. V dropped 4 bases and J dropped 4; count of bases not matched to a gene: 9. In germline, CDR1 is SGHTA, CDR2 FQGNSA.